In its sample, the clone carrying this T cell receptor (beta chain) was seen many times. The antigen remains undetermined. This entry is derived from a study of T-cell reconstitution after alpha-beta-depleted transplantation in children. Study observations and caveats: Diversity and T-cell counts at one year after transplant derived mostly from new T cells.

CDR1 is DFQATT, CDR2 SNEGSKA, per germline (reference sequence). This CDR3 has 19 amino acids. Trimming took 2 bases from V and 6 from J; bases not matched to a gene: 20. Preparation of the TCRbeta library used unique molecular identifiers. MiXCR, run by TCRdb on the PCR reads, gives a single entry per CDR3 protein. The table has some 300,000 distinct CDR3 sequences, roughly 9.1% seen once. The specimen comprised PBMCs, sampled before TCRalphabeta/CD19-depleted stem cell transplant. The TCR was taken from a boy in the first two years of life with acute myeloid leukemia, due to receive a stem cell transplant. V and J are TRBV20-1 and TRBJ2-2; 8 bases agree with TRBD2. CDR3 residues: CSARFGLAGQTRPAGELFF. In DNA, the CDR3 is TGCAGTGCTAGATTTGGCCTAGCGGGCCAAACGAGGCCCGCCGGGGAGCTGTTTTTT.